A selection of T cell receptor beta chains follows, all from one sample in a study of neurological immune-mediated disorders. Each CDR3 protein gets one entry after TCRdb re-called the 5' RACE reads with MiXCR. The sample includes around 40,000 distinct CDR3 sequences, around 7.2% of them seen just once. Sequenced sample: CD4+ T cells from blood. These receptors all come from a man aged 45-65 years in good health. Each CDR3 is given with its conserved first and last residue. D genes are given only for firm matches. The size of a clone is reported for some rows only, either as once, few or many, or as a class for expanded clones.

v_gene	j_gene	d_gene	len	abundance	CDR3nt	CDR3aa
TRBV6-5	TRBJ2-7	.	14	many	TGTGCCAGCATTGCCGACAGCCCGTCCTACGAGCAGTACTTC	CASIADSPSYEQYF
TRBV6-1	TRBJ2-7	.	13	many	TGTGCCAGCAGTGAAACTACACCCTACGAGCAGTACTTC	CASSETTPYEQYF
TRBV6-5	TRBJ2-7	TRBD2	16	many	TGTGCCAGCAGTTACTCGAAGGCTAGCGGTTTCTACGAGCAGTACTTC	CASSYSKASGFYEQYF
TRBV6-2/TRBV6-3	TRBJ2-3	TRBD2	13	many	TGTGCCACCAGACTAGCGGGTTCCGATACGCAGTATTTT	CATRLAGSDTQYF
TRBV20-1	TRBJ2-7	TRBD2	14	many	TGCAGTGCCCCCCGCAGCGGGAGTAGTGGAGAGCAGTACTTC	CSAPRSGSSGEQYF
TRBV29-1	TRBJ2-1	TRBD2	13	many	TGCAGCGTTGTTGGAGGGAGGGCCCTTTTTCAGTTCTTC	CSVVGGRALFQFF
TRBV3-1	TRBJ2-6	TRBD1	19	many	TGTGCCAGCAGCCAAGCGAACCGGGACAGCCACTCTGGGGCCAACGTCCTGACTTTC	CASSQANRDSHSGANVLTF
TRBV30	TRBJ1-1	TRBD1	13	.	TGTGCCTGCAGGGACAGGGGGCATGCTGAAGCTTTCTTT	CACRDRGHAEAFF
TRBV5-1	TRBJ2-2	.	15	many	TGCGCCAGCAGAACAGGCTACCCGGGCACCGGGGAGCTGTTTTTT	CASRTGYPGTGELFF
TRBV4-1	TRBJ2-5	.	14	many	TGCGCCAGCAGCCAAGTAGAGTACCAAGAGACCCAGTACTTC	CASSQVEYQETQYF
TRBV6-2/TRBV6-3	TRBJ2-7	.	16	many	TGTGCCAGCAACAAAGGGGCCGGCGGAGTGGGCTACGAGCAGTACTTC	CASNKGAGGVGYEQYF
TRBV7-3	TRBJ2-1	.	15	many	TGTGCCAGCAGCTCCCATTGGGGAGAGTACAATGAGCAGTTCTTC	CASSSHWGEYNEQFF
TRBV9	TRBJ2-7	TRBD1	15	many	TGTGCCAGCAGCGTAGAGGGCGGACAGGGAGTCGAGCAGTACTTC	CASSVEGGQGVEQYF
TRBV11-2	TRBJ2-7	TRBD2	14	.	TGTGCCAGCAGCTTACCTAGCGGGTCCTACGAGCAGTACTTC	CASSLPSGSYEQYF
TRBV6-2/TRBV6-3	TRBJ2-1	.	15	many	TGTGCCAGCAGTTATGGGGTCAGCTCCTACAATGAGCAGTTCTTC	CASSYGVSSYNEQFF
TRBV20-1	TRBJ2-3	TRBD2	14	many	TGCAGTGCTAGGGCGGGAGGGAGCACAGATACGCAGTATTTT	CSARAGGSTDTQYF
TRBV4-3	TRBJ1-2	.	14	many	TGCGCCAGCAGCCAAATTTTTCGGGGCCCCGGCTACACCTTC	CASSQIFRGPGYTF
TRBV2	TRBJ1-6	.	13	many	TGTGCCAGCGCGGGGGGAGGCAATTCACCCCTCCACTTT	CASAGGGNSPLHF
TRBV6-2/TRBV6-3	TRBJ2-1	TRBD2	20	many	TGTGCCAGCAGTTACCCGGCGGGAGGAGGTCCTCTATCGGGCTACAATGAGCAGTTCTTC	CASSYPAGGGPLSGYNEQFF
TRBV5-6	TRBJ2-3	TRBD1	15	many	TGTGCCAGCAGCTTCAGAGACAGGGGGGGGAGTTTGCAGTATTTT	CASSFRDRGGSLQYF
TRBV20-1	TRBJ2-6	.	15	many	TGCAGTGCTGCCGGTGAGGGGCGCGGGGCCAACGTCCTGACTTTC	CSAAGEGRGANVLTF
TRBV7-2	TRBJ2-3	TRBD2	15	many	TGTGCCAGCAGCTCGACTAGCGGGTTGACAGATACGCAGTATTTT	CASSSTSGLTDTQYF
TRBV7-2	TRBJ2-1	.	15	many	TGTGCCAGCAGCTTAGCCGCGACTACCTACAATGAGCAGTTCTTC	CASSLAATTYNEQFF
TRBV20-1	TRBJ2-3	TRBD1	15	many	TGCAGTGCTAGAGATCTCGGACAGGGAACAGATACGCAGTATTTT	CSARDLGQGTDTQYF
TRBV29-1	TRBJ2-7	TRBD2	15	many	TGCAGCGTTGACGGACTAGCGGGGGCACCATACGAGCAGTACTTC	CSVDGLAGAPYEQYF
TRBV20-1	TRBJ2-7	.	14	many	TGCAGTGCTAGAGATAAAGGGGGGAGCTACGAGCAGTACTTC	CSARDKGGSYEQYF
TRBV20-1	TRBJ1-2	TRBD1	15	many	TGCAGTGCCCAAACCCCCGGGACAGTCAACTATGGCTACACCTTC	CSAQTPGTVNYGYTF
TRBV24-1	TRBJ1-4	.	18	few	TGTGCCACCAGTGATTTGCATCGGGCAGGGACGACTAATGAAAAACTGTTTTTT	CATSDLHRAGTTNEKLFF
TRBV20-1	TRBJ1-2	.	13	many	TGCAGTGCTAGCCGGGCGGGCAACTATGGCTACACCTTC	CSASRAGNYGYTF
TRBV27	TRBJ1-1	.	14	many	TGTGCCACCAAAACTGGGGGGGTGGGCACTGAAGCTTTCTTT	CATKTGGVGTEAFF
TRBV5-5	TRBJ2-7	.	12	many	TGTGCCAGCAGCTTGGAAGGGGGTGAGCAGTACTTC	CASSLEGGEQYF
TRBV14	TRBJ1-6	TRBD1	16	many	TGTGCCAGCAGCCTCACCGGACAGGGCCTTAATTCACCCCTCCACTTT	CASSLTGQGLNSPLHF
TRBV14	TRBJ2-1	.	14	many	TGTGCCAGCAGCCAAGTTGGGAGTTACAATGAGCAGTTCTTC	CASSQVGSYNEQFF
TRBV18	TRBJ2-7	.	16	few	TGTGCCAGCTCACCAGAAGTTGGGACTTTTGGGTCCGAGCAGTACTTC	CASSPEVGTFGSEQYF
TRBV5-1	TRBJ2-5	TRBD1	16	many	TGCGCCAGCAGCCCACAGGACAGGCGGCCCCAGGAGACCCAGTACTTC	CASSPQDRRPQETQYF
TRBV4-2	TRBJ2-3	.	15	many	TGTGCCAGCAGCCAAACCTCGGCTATTACAGATACGCAGTATTTT	CASSQTSAITDTQYF
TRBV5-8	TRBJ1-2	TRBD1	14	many	TGTGCCAGCAGCACCTGGACAGGGAACTATGGCTACACCTTC	CASSTWTGNYGYTF
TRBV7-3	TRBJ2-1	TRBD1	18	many	TGTGCCAGCAGCCCAAGTCCCCCCGGGACAGGGCAAGGAAATGAGCAGTTCTTC	CASSPSPPGTGQGNEQFF
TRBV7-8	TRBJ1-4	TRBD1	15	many	TGTGCCAGCAGCCGAAAGGGACAGAATAATGAAAAACTGTTTTTT	CASSRKGQNNEKLFF
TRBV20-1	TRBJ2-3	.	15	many	TGCAGTGCTAGAGATGGGTCCTTCTTCACAGATACGCAGTATTTT	CSARDGSFFTDTQYF
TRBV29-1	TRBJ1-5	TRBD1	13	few	TGCAGCGTTGGGACAGGGGCTGGGCAGCCCCAGCATTTT	CSVGTGAGQPQHF
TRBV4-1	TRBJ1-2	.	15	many	TGCGCCAGCAGCCAAGAGGGGGCGCAGAAGGGGAGCTACACCTTC	CASSQEGAQKGSYTF
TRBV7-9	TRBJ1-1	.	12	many	TGTGCCAGCAGCTTAGGCACGGATTACGCTTTCTTT	CASSLGTDYAFF
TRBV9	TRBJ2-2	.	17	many	TGTGCCAGCAGCCCCGGCGAGCAGGGCGGTTCGGCCGGGGAGCTGTTTTTT	CASSPGEQGGSAGELFF
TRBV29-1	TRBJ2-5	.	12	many	TGCAGCGTTGGGCAGACCCAAGAGACCCAGTACTTC	CSVGQTQETQYF
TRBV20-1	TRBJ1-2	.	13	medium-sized	TGCAGTGCTAGCACTGAAATACCTCGCGGCTACACCTTC	CSASTEIPRGYTF
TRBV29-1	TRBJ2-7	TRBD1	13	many	TGCAGCGTTGAGGACAGGTCCTCCGCCGAGCAGTACTTC	CSVEDRSSAEQYF
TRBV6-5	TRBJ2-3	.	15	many	TGTGCCAGCAGTTACGGGGCGGCAAGCACAGATACGCAGTATTTT	CASSYGAASTDTQYF
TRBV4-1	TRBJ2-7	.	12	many	TGCGCCAGCAGCCAAGGCCCGGAGGCGCAGTACTTC	CASSQGPEAQYF
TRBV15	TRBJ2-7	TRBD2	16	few	TGTGCCACCAGCAGAGGTGGAGCGGGAGGCGCCTACGAGCAGTACTTC	CATSRGGAGGAYEQYF
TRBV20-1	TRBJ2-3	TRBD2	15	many	TGCAGTGCTAGAGAGGGTTCCGGGGGGGGTGATACGCAGTATTTT	CSAREGSGGGDTQYF
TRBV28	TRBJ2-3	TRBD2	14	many	TGTGCCACCCAGACTAGCGGGAGTCCAGATACGCAGTATTTT	CATQTSGSPDTQYF